This T cell receptor (beta chain) was captured in a study of T cell responses to AZD1222 COVID-19 vaccine. Findings of the study overall: Spike-specific TCR breadth and depth were elevated following two AZD1222 doses. Repertoire collection took place solely once the T cell response had peaked.

V was trimmed by 4 bases and J by 0 bases, leaving 10 bases between them. The length of the CDR3 is 16 residues. The germline gives CDR1 SGHTA, CDR2 FQGNSA. Measured with immunoSEQ multiplex PCR; TCRdb has only the in-frame clones, and not every one. This sample's clone table lists about 140,000 clones. To note about this clone: Its matching antigen is unknown.

Specimen: peripheral blood. This clonotype was sampled from an adult in good health. V usage is TRBV7-2 and J usage is TRBJ1-6; no reliable D call. CDR3 coding DNA: TGTGCCAGCAGCTCCCGGAGCCCCTCCTATAATTCACCCCTCCACTTT. This codes for CASSSRSPSYNSPLHF.